These T cell receptor beta chains were read from a single sample in a study of graft-versus-host responses after intestinal transplantation. These TCRs' antigens remain unknown. Data came from immunoSEQ multiplex PCR; TCRdb stores just in-frame clones and leaves some out. The repertoire holds about 120,000 clones, with roughly nine tenths as singletons. Sequenced here: unstimulated CD4+ T cells sorted from spleen or lymph node cells, sampled before intestinal transplant. The receptor set was obtained from a human donor who received an intestinal transplant. CDR3s leave out the opening cysteine and the closing phenylalanine or tryptophan.

v_call cdr3_aa
TRBV7-8 ASSPRTAANYGYT
TRBV6-6 ASSYRGAEAF
TRBV9 ASRPTDTGELF
TRBV28 ASSFGQTNEKLF
TRBV5-1 ASSSYSGRRVADTQY
TRBV7-2 ASSLDPNRGRAHGYT
TRBV4-2 ASSKVGQGVNEQF
TRBV5-8 ASSLAWGQMNTEAF
TRBV5-1 ASSLQGYPYGYT
TRBV5-1 ASSLEGGGNQPQH
TRBV6-1 ASSPPGAYEQY
TRBV10-1 ASSERLAGEEQY
TRBV5-1 ASSPPGLRETQY
TRBV9 ASSPRLTSMEQY
TRBV5-1 ASSLLAGAFTDTQY
TRBV21-1 ASSRTGTVSHYEQY
TRBV5-4 ASSSLIQGRTDTQY
TRBV29-1 SAGQVNTEAF
TRBV6-6 ASSWAGSYNEQF
TRBV9 ASSVAGAKADTQY
TRBV30 AWSRGTTSDTQY
TRBV10-1 ASSLAGGTDTQY
TRBV7-9 ASSPKFREVEQF
TRBV18 ASSLREEDTQY
TRBV5-1 ASRGQSAHEQF
TRBV14 ASSHLNTEAF
TRBV30 AWSVRGNEQF
TRBV19 ASSTWDTNYGYT
TRBV30 AWSVRSSGANYGYT
TRBV19 ASSTTATDTQY
TRBV6-1 ASSVGGANYGYT
TRBV9 ASSVGRQLYGYT
TRBV21-1 ASSKAGGRALWNEQF
TRBV5-1 ASSLTDYGYT
TRBV7-6 ASSERADRLGNTIY
TRBV19 ASSRRVIEYEQY
TRBV2 ASSATSGGADIDTQY
TRBV5-1 ASSEQGANYGYT
TRBV4-1 ASSQGQGAGTEAF
TRBV7-2 ASSFRRPGLNTEAF
TRBV18 ASSPGNTGELF
TRBV7-8 ASSAGGTGANVLT
TRBV2 ASNLNTGELF
TRBV2 ASSDSYEQY
TRBV5-6 ASSSGFEQF
TRBV5-1 ASSLEGARDDGYT